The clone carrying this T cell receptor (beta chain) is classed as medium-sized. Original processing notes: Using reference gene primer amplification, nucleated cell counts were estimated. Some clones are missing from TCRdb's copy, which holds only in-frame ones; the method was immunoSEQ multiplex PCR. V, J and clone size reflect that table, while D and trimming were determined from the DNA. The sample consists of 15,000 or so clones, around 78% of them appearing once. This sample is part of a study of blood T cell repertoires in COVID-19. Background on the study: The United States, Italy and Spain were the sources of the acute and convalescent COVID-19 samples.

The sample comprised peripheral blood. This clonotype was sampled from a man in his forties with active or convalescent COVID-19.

CDR3 nucleotides: TGTGCCAGCAGTGGCTTGGGCCAGTTGGCTAGCGGGGCAAGCTCCTACGAGCAGTACTTC. This sequence encodes CASSGLGQLASGASSYEQYF. The chain has TRBV6-4 and TRBJ2-7, with 9 bases identical to TRBD2. Germline V gene sequence: CDR1 MRHNA, CDR2 SNTAGT. The CDR3 loop spans 20 amino acids. The V gene end was trimmed by 4 bases and the J gene end by 0 bases; junction bases not matched to a gene: 19.